The 15 T cell receptor beta chains given below trace back to one sample, sequenced in a study of early T cells in non-severe SARS-CoV-2 infection (dated by TCRdb to the early 2020s). The library was built by means of 5' RACE. The listed sequencing device is NextSeq 500. Clones were called with MiXCR by TCRdb after fastp trimmed the public reads at Q25, and only in-frame beta chains were retained. Identical CDR3 proteins give one entry, which carries the most common genes and DNA. For this sample the table gives about 27,000 distinct CDR3 sequences, of which 4% to 4.5% were detected only once. Jointly, the top ten make up 5% to 8% of the sample. What was sequenced was whole blood. The source of these receptors is an adult who was a healthcare worker with PCR-confirmed SARS-CoV-2 infection or an uninfected control (not recorded which).

This clonotype was observed many times. The gene calls are TRBV7-6 and TRBJ2-1; TRBD2 aligns across 7 bases. Trimming at V came to 5 bases and at J to 5 bases, leaving 9 bases not matched to a gene. The CDR3 covers 15 residues. Germline V lookup: CDR1 SGHVS, CDR2 FNYEAQ. CDR3 nucleotides: TGTGCCAGCAGCCAGTGGGAGGGGCGGAACAATGAGCAGTTCTTC. Amino acid sequence: CASSQWEGRNNEQFF.

This clonotype showed up many times. J is TRBJ1-2 and V is TRBV4-3, with TRBD1 matching 7 bases. This CDR3 has 14 residues. The germline V gene has CDR1 LGHNA and CDR2 YSLEER. The V segment lost 4 bases and the J segment 1 base; nucleotides outside the gene matches: 3. The CDR3 spells CASSPGTVNYGYTF. The DNA of the CDR3 is TGCGCCAGCAGCCCTGGGACAGTTAACTATGGCTACACCTTC.

In this sample, this clonotype turned up many times. The J gene is TRBJ1-1, the V gene TRBV7-2; D not certain. There are 15 residues in the CDR3. Germline CDR1 and CDR2: SGHTA and FQGNSA. Trimming took 3 bases from V and 0 from J, leaving 11 bases between them. The CDR3 region has the DNA TGTGCCAGCAGCTTGATGAGGCACCTGAACACTGAAGCTTTCTTT. It is translated as CASSLMRHLNTEAFF.

The chain couples TRBV6-2 or TRBV6-3 to TRBJ2-6, with D perhaps assigned TRBD1 or TRBD2 (5 bases each). The CDR3 extends over 17 amino acids. CDR1 and CDR2 from the germline V gene are MNHEY and SVGEGT. Trimming removed 3 bases at V and 0 bases at J, with 12 bases between. The CDR3 sequence: CASSYGVGGSGANVLTF. CDR3 nucleotide sequence: TGTGCCAGCAGTTATGGAGTTGGGGGCTCTGGGGCCAACGTCCTGACTTTC.

A few counts support this clonotype. V is TRBV2 and J is TRBJ2-6; 7 bases align to TRBD1. The CDR3 is 17 amino acids. Germline V gene data show CDR1 as SNHLY and CDR2 as FYNNEI. J was trimmed by 7 bases and V by 3 bases; bases with no gene match: 12. The CDR3 DNA reads TGTGCCAGCAGTGACGAAGTTCGGACAGGTTCTGCCAACGTCCTGACTTTC. Its protein product is CASSDEVRTGSANVLTF.

This clonotype occurred a few times. The chain recombines TRBV24-1 with TRBJ2-1, with D maybe TRBD2 (6 bases). The CDR3 is made up of 17 amino acids. CDR1 is KGHDR, CDR2 SFDVKD, per germline. The V gene lost 6 bases and the J gene lost 0 bases, with 17 bases spanning the gap. The CDR3 loop reads CATSPSTGETSYNEQFF. CDR3 nucleotide sequence: TGTGCCACCAGTCCTTCCACGGGAGAAACCTCCTACAATGAGCAGTTCTTC.

The V call is TRBV30, the J call TRBJ1-2; 9 bases map to TRBD1. J lost 14 bases, V lost 0 bases, and 7 bases had no gene match. Germline CDR1 and CDR2: GTSNPN and SVGIG (reference sequence). CDR3 length: 12 amino acids. This CDR3 is CAWSVTGGGGTF. The CDR3 DNA is TGTGCCTGGAGTGTTACAGGGGGCGGCGGAACCTTC.

This sequence joins TRBV7-9 and TRBJ2-7, with 11 bases identical to TRBD2. From germline, CDR1 is SEHNR and CDR2 FQNEAQ (reference sequence). Losses at the gene ends were 4 bases for V and 2 bases for J; bases not matched to a gene: 4. The CDR3 is 15 residues long. CDR3 amino acids: CASSSRLAGTYEQYF. Written as DNA, the CDR3 is TGTGCCAGCAGCTCCAGACTAGCGGGGACCTACGAGCAGTACTTC.

In the case of this clonotype: Its ends do not fully match the called genes, so a read error is possible. This rearrangement joins TRBV7-2 to TRBJ2-1; 9 bases map to TRBD1. The germline V gene has CDR1 SGHTA and CDR2 FQGNSA. CDR3 length: 15 residues. The CDR3 is CASSLGQGSFNEQFF. CDR3 DNA sequence: TGTGCCAGCAGTTTGGGACAGGGCTCCTTCAATGAGCAGTTCTTC.

This clonotype was found a few times. This chain connects TRBV7-2 to TRBJ2-7, with D unresolved. The V and J ends lost 1 base and 2 bases respectively, with 12 bases between them. Germline loops: CDR1 SGHTA, CDR2 FQGNSA. The CDR3 sequence is 15 residues long. The CDR3 nucleotides read TGTGCCAGCAGCTTAGGAGATGGGGTTACCTACGAGCAGTACTTC. This translates into CASSLGDGVTYEQYF.

This clonotype counts as medium-sized. V is TRBV7-9 and J is TRBJ1-5, with D hard to call. The CDR3 spans 13 residues. The germline V gene has CDR1 SEHNR and CDR2 FQNEAQ (reference sequence). The germline V and J ends were trimmed by 1 base and 6 bases, with 7 bases remaining between them. In DNA, the CDR3 is TGTGCCAGCAGCTTAGATCCAGGTCAGCCCCAGCATTTT. Its translation is CASSLDPGQPQHF.

This clonotype came up many times. The chain is built from TRBV12-3 or TRBV12-4 and TRBJ1-2; D gene uncertain. The ends were cut back, 3 bases at V and 4 bases at J, with 9 bases in the middle. The CDR3 totals 13 residues. CDR3 bases: TGTGCCAGCAGTTTCGGCCAGTTCTATGGCTACACCTTC. It codes for CASSFGQFYGYTF.

This clonotype was seen repeatedly, ten times or more. The rearrangement joins TRBV24-1 to TRBJ2-3; D gene ambiguous. V lost 1 base and J 4 bases, leaving 8 bases between the germline ends. Germline loops: CDR1 KGHDR, CDR2 SFDVKD. There are 14 residues in the CDR3. Written as DNA, the CDR3 is TGTGCCACCAGTGATTTAGCCACCCCAGATACGCAGTATTTT. Translated, it gives CATSDLATPDTQYF.

This clonotype showed up many times. The chain combines TRBV3-1 with TRBJ2-5; 9 bases line up with TRBD1. J was trimmed by 2 bases and V by 0 bases; bases with no gene match: 10. Per the germline V gene, CDR1 is LGHDT and CDR2 is YNNKEL (reference sequence). The CDR3 extends over 18 amino acids. In DNA, the CDR3 is TGTGCCAGCAGCCAAGATTCGAGGGACAGGGCTGGGCAAGAGACCCAGTACTTC. As protein: CASSQDSRDRAGQETQYF.

This clonotype was recorded at least ten times. V is TRBV4-2 and J is TRBJ1-2; weak D call: TRBD1 (5 bases). Trimming shortened V by 3 bases and J by 0 bases, and 8 bases separated the two germline ends. Per the germline V gene, CDR1 is LGHNA and CDR2 is YNFKEQ. The CDR3 sequence is 14 residues long. The CDR3 sequence: CASSHWGPNYGYTF. As DNA, the CDR3 is TGTGCCAGCAGCCATTGGGGCCCTAACTATGGCTACACCTTC.